What follows are 10 T cell receptor beta chains derived from one specimen sequenced in a study of early T cells in non-severe SARS-CoV-2 infection. Each CDR3 protein gets one entry after TCRdb re-called the 5' RACE reads with MiXCR. The sample includes roughly 51,000 distinct CDR3 sequences, over 7.5% of them seen just once. Input material: whole blood. Receptor source: an adult who was a healthcare worker with PCR-confirmed SARS-CoV-2 infection or an uninfected control (not recorded which).

The chain combines TRBV5-1 with TRBJ2-7; 7 bases fit TRBD1. The germline V gene has CDR1 SGHRS and CDR2 YFSETQ. The junction had 12 bases not matched to a gene; V was cut back by 5 bases and J by 4 bases. The CDR3 is made up of 15 amino acids. The CDR3 coding sequence is TGCGCCAGCAGTCGCGGACAGGAGCGGTGGTACGAGCAGTACTTC. It encodes CASSRGQERWYEQYF.

This clonotype was seen many times. The V and J genes are TRBV20-1 and TRBJ2-1, with 7 bases matching TRBD2. V lost 4 bases to trimming and J lost 7 bases; unmatched junction nucleotides: 10. The germline gives CDR1 DFQATT, CDR2 SNEGSKA (reference sequence). There are 14 residues in the CDR3. The CDR3 region is CSATGLRAGNEQFF. The CDR3 DNA follows: TGCAGTGCTACGGGACTAAGGGCTGGAAATGAGCAGTTCTTC.

This clonotype showed up many times. In DNA form, the CDR3 reads TGTGCCAGCAGTCCCCTTTCGGTCTACAATGAGCAGTTCTTC. Translated: CASSPLSVYNEQFF. The chain employs TRBV6-6 and TRBJ2-1; no clear D gene. There are 14 residues in the CDR3. Germline V CDR1 and CDR2: MNHNY, SVGAGI (reference sequence). V dropped 5 bases and J dropped 3 bases, with 11 bases sitting between them.

This clonotype was seen repeatedly, ten times or more. The V call is TRBV2, the J call TRBJ1-1; D is unresolved. V lost 3 bases, J lost 3 bases, and 8 bases lay in between. The CDR3 is 13 amino acids. CDR1 is SNHLY and CDR2 is FYNNEI in the germline V gene. The CDR3 loop reads CASSDWGDTEAFF. CDR3 coding DNA: TGTGCCAGCAGTGATTGGGGAGACACTGAAGCTTTCTTT.

At least ten counts were recorded for this clonotype. V gene TRBV28 combines with J gene TRBJ1-6; TRBD1 matches at 7 bases. Germline trimming cut 10 bases from V and 4 bases from J; bases unmatched to any gene: 7. Germline V gene data show CDR1 as MDHEN and CDR2 as SYDVKM. The CDR3 extends over 14 amino acids. The CDR3 sequence is CATQGVEYNSPLHF. The CDR3 nucleotides read TGTGCCACCCAGGGGGTAGAGTATAATTCACCCCTCCACTTT.

This clonotype was observed at least ten times. The chain has TRBV5-1 and TRBJ2-1; 7 bases align to TRBD1. This CDR3 has 19 amino acids. J gave up 0 bases and V 1 base, and 13 bases lay outside the gene matches. CDR1 and CDR2 from the germline V gene are SGHRS and YFSETQ. The CDR3 is CASSLSMGDSLRSYNEQFF. In DNA form, the CDR3 reads TGCGCCAGCAGCTTGAGTATGGGGGACAGTTTACGCTCCTACAATGAGCAGTTCTTC. The full variable domain, its missing parts supplied by reference TRBV5-1 and TRBJ2-1, is KAGVTQTPRYLIKTRGQQVTLSCSPISGHRSVSWYQQTPGQGLQFLFEYFSETQRNKGNFPGRFSGRQFSNSRSEMNVSTLELGDSALYLCASSLSMGDSLRSYNEQFFGPGTRLTVL.

This clonotype was observed at least ten times. The chain joins TRBV29-1 to TRBJ2-7, with 7 bases aligning to TRBD1. This CDR3 contains 13 residues. CDR1 and CDR2 from the germline V gene are SQVTM and ANQGSEA. J was trimmed by 2 bases and V by 5 bases; bases with no gene match: 6. The CDR3 region has the DNA TGCAGCGTTCTCACAGGGGAAACCTACGAGCAGTACTTC. It translates to CSVLTGETYEQYF.

In its sample, this clonotype was seen a few times. The chain employs TRBV2 and TRBJ2-2; 10 bases match TRBD1. Germline trimming cut 5 bases from V and 5 bases from J; bases unmatched to any gene: 8. This CDR3 is built from 16 residues. Germline assignment: CDR1 SNHLY and CDR2 FYNNEI. In DNA, the CDR3 is TGTGCCAGCAGTATTCGACAGGGGGCGAGGACCGGGGAGCTGTTTTTT. Translation: CASSIRQGARTGELFF.

This clonotype was observed a few times. The V and J genes are TRBV4-2 and TRBJ2-2; the D gene is possibly TRBD2 (5 bases). CDR1 is LGHNA and CDR2 is YNFKEQ in the germline V gene. The CDR3 is 16 residues long. The V gene lost 1 base and the J gene lost 2 bases, with 11 bases spanning the gap. The CDR3 region has the DNA TGTGCCAGCAGCCAAGGGACTGGCCCAAACACCGGGGAGCTGTTTTTT. It codes for CASSQGTGPNTGELFF.

This clonotype occurred a few times. The genes are TRBV10-3 and TRBJ2-1; 7 nucleotides match TRBD2. V was pared by 3 bases and J by 13 bases, with 6 bases of the junction left unmatched. Germline V CDR1 and CDR2: ENHRY, SYGVKD. The CDR3 contains 12 residues. CDR3 nucleotides: TGTGCCATCAGTGAATTGCTAGCGGTACAGTTCTTC. It specifies CAISELLAVQFF.